This T cell receptor beta chain appears in the sequencing data of a study of blood T cell repertoires in COVID-19. The protocol was immunoSEQ multiplex PCR, while the TCRdb copy is restricted to in-frame clones and leaves out a portion. Of fewer than 130,000 clones in the sample, under 80% were seen once. This CDR3 has 13 residues. Germline-derived CDR1 and CDR2 are SQVTM and ANQGSEA. Trimming took off 6 bases at V and 12 bases at J, with 21 bases between the two ends. The rearrangement joins TRBV29-1 to TRBJ1-5; D unresolved. The sequenced sample was peripheral blood. The TCR comes from a man aged 70-80 years with active or convalescent COVID-19. The CDR3 protein is CSVLAGSVGSQHF. In DNA form, the CDR3 reads TGCAGCGTCCTCGCCGGCTCGGTGGGGAGCCAGCATTTT.